This passage covers 27 T cell receptor beta chains from one sample sequenced in a study of HIV-infected patients and healthy controls. TCRdb passed the 5' RACE reads through MiXCR, listing each CDR3 protein once. The data hold some 67,000 distinct CDR3 sequences, with about 15% observed a single time. The sample consisted of CD4+ T cells from blood. Receptors were obtained from a human donor in good health.

The table lists this clonotype with many counts. The chain combines TRBV20-1 with TRBJ2-1; 10 nucleotides match TRBD2. Germline assignment: CDR1 DFQATT and CDR2 SNEGSKA (reference sequence). The CDR3 is made up of 18 amino acids. Trimming cost V 5 bases and J 3 bases; bases outside gene matches: 16. The CDR3 sequence: CSAPGPSGRGLVYNEQFF. DNA of the CDR3: TGCAGTGCTCCCGGGCCCAGCGGGAGGGGGTTAGTCTACAATGAGCAGTTCTTC.

The chain links TRBV7-2 to TRBJ2-5; TRBD2 agrees at 8 bases. The germline V gene has CDR1 SGHTA and CDR2 FQGNSA. With 1 base clipped from V and 4 bases from J, the junction kept 5 bases outside the gene matches. The CDR3 is 15 amino acids. The CDR3 nucleotides are TGTGCCAGCAGCTTAGGAGCGGGAGTCCGAGAGACCCAGTACTTC. Its protein is CASSLGAGVRETQYF.

The chain links TRBV14 to TRBJ2-7, with D uncertain. Per germline, CDR1 SGHDN and CDR2 FVKESK. The V end was cut by 3 bases, the J end by 5 bases, with 5 bases between. CDR3 length: 11 residues. The CDR3 bases are TGTGCCAGCAGCCATGTCAACGAGCAGTACTTC. Translating gives CASSHVNEQYF.

This clonotype occurred a few times. The chain recombines TRBV6-6 with TRBJ1-1; TRBD1 matches 8 bases. Germline CDR1 MNHNY, CDR2 SVGAGI (reference sequence). This CDR3 has 15 residues. V lost 4 bases and J lost 1; bases outside the gene matches: 5. DNA of the CDR3: TGTGCCAGCAGTTCCCCCGGGACAGGGAACACTGAAGCTTTCTTT. Encoded protein: CASSSPGTGNTEAFF.

In this sample, this clonotype turned up a few times. This chain uses TRBV27 with TRBJ1-5; D gene ambiguous. In germline, CDR1 is MNHEY, CDR2 SMNVEV (reference sequence). V gave up 2 bases and J gave up 9 bases, with 11 bases separating them. The length of the CDR3 is 13 residues. CDR3 residues: CASSLDGNWPQHF. The CDR3 DNA sequence: TGTGCCAGCAGTTTAGACGGGAATTGGCCCCAGCATTTT.

This clonotype has just a few counts. The chain recombines TRBV12-3 or TRBV12-4 with TRBJ2-6; D is perhaps TRBD2 (5 bases). The CDR3 spans 19 residues. Trimming took off 0 bases at V and 10 bases at J, with 25 bases between the two ends. CDR3 in DNA: TGTGCCAGCAGTTTAGCGCCGGGAAAGGTTATTCAGGTTTCTAACGTCCTGACTTTC. This translates into CASSLAPGKVIQVSNVLTF.

This clonotype occurred a few times. The J gene is TRBJ1-5, the V gene TRBV20-1, with 7 positions matching TRBD1. The junction had 9 bases not matched to a gene; V was cut back by 4 bases and J by 9 bases. Germline CDR1 DFQATT, CDR2 SNEGSKA (reference sequence). This CDR3 has 13 amino acids. The CDR3 loop reads CSAKGTDLTPQHF. The CDR3 DNA follows: TGCAGTGCTAAAGGGACAGACTTGACGCCCCAGCATTTT.

This clonotype showed up many times. The rearrangement links TRBV9 to TRBJ1-3; perhaps TRBD1 as D (5 bases). This CDR3 is built from 19 residues. CDR1 SGDLS and CDR2 YYNGEE come from the germline V gene. V lost 3 bases to trimming and J lost 0 bases, with 22 bases between them. The CDR3 DNA sequence: TGTGCCAGCAGCGCTCACGGGAGGCCGGGACTGTACTCTGGAAACACCATATATTTT. It specifies CASSAHGRPGLYSGNTIYF.

This clonotype was seen many times. The gene calls are TRBV28 and TRBJ2-6; no reliable D call. Germline V gene data show CDR1 as MDHEN and CDR2 as SYDVKM. Trimming removed 4 bases from V and 0 bases from J, with 10 bases in between. CDR3 length: 16 amino acids. The CDR3 loop reads CASSSASSSGANVLTF. The CDR3 DNA reads as TGTGCCAGCAGTTCGGCCAGTTCCTCTGGGGCCAACGTCCTGACTTTC.

V usage is TRBV14 and J usage is TRBJ1-2; 7 nucleotides match TRBD1. V lost 4 bases, J lost 4 bases, and 3 bases stayed unmatched. The CDR3 consists of 13 residues. Germline lookup yields CDR1 SGHDN and CDR2 FVKESK. In DNA, the CDR3 is TGTGCCAGCAGCCCCGACAGGGCCTATGGCTACACCTTC. Translation: CASSPDRAYGYTF.

This clonotype has just a few counts. The gene calls are TRBV6-6 and TRBJ2-7; no clear D gene. The V gene lost 3 bases and the J gene lost 6 bases, with 15 bases spanning the gap. The CDR3 length is 14 residues. In germline, CDR1 is MNHNY, CDR2 SVGAGI (reference sequence). The CDR3: CASSYMLTTREQYF. The CDR3 region has the DNA TGTGCCAGCAGTTATATGTTAACTACGCGCGAGCAGTACTTC.

This clonotype has only a few counts. This sequence joins TRBV7-2 and TRBJ1-5, with no clear D. Germline loops: CDR1 SGHTA, CDR2 FQGNSA. The V and J ends lost 1 base and 0 bases respectively, with 4 bases between them. CDR3 length: 14 residues. As DNA, the CDR3 is TGTGCCAGCAGCTTAGGTCATAGCAATCAGCCCCAGCATTTT. Its protein is CASSLGHSNQPQHF.

This clonotype was seen repeatedly, ten times or more. The chain has TRBV2 and TRBJ1-3; TRBD1 aligns across 8 bases. There are 13 residues in the CDR3. Germline V gives CDR1 SNHLY, CDR2 FYNNEI. The junction had 2 bases not matched to a gene; V was cut back by 6 bases and J by 4 bases. The CDR3, as DNA: TGTGCCAGCAGCGGGACAGGCGGAAACACCATATATTTT. Its translation is CASSGTGGNTIYF. The whole variable domain, remainder taken from reference TRBV2 and TRBJ1-3, is EPEVTQTPSHQVTQMGQEVILRCVPISNHLYFYWYRQILGQKVEFLVSFYNNEISEKSEIFDDQFSVERPDGSNFTLKIRSTKLEDSAMYFCASSGTGGNTIYFGEGSWLTVV.

This clonotype was observed at least ten times. Here the CDR3 DNA reads TGTGCCAGCAGCTTAAATGAGGGGGCTGTTGAAAAACTGTTTTTT. It translates to CASSLNEGAVEKLFF. This rearrangement joins TRBV7-9 to TRBJ1-4; 7 nucleotides agree with TRBD1. The CDR3 contains 15 residues. CDR1 and CDR2 (germline): SEHNR, FQNEAQ (reference sequence). The J segment lost 7 bases and the V segment lost 2 bases, leaving 7 bases of the junction unmatched. Full variable domain (remainder filled in from reference TRBV7-9 and TRBJ1-4): DTGVSQNPRHKITKRGQNVTFRCDPISEHNRLYWYRQTLGQGPEFLTYFQNEAQLEKSRLLSDRFSAERPKGSFSTLEIQRTEQGDSAMYLCASSLNEGAVEKLFFGSGTQLSVL.

CDR3 nucleotide sequence: TGCAGCGTTGAGACCATCGACTACCTATCCTACAATGAGCAGTTCTTC. Translated: CSVETIDYLSYNEQFF. The V call is TRBV29-1, the J call TRBJ2-1, with a weak D call TRBD2 (5 bases). This CDR3 region has 16 residues. V was clipped by 3 bases and J by 1 base, with 16 bases between them. Germline CDR1 reads SQVTM; CDR2 reads ANQGSEA.

The chain recombines TRBV20-1 with TRBJ1-5, with D unresolved. Germline CDR1 is DFQATT and CDR2 is SNEGSKA (reference sequence). The CDR3 has 12 residues. Trimming pared 3 bases from V and 0 bases from J, leaving 3 bases between. CDR3 amino acids: CSASHSNQPQHF. Written as DNA, the CDR3 is TGCAGTGCTAGTCATAGCAATCAGCCCCAGCATTTT.

The chain couples TRBV10-3 to TRBJ2-7, with D uncertain. Between the trimmed V and J ends, which lost 2 bases and 6 bases, there was a span of 8 bases. CDR1 and CDR2 from the germline V gene are ENHRY and SYGVKD. The CDR3 is made up of 12 amino acids. In nucleotides, the CDR3 is TGTGCCATCAGTGAGGGGTCCCTCGAGCAGTACTTC. It specifies CAISEGSLEQYF.

This chain connects TRBV4-3 to TRBJ2-5; D may be TRBD1 or TRBD2 (5 bases each). V shed 4 bases and J shed 5 bases, with 11 bases lying between them. The CDR3 is made up of 13 amino acids. The germline CDR1 and CDR2 sequences are LGHNA and YSLEER. The CDR3 DNA reads as TGCGCCAGCAGCCGGGACCTTCGGGAGACCCAGTACTTC. It specifies CASSRDLRETQYF.

The chain combines TRBV7-2 with TRBJ1-5; D is unclear. V lost 4 bases to trimming and J lost 0 bases, with 13 bases between them. The CDR3 has 16 residues. The germline CDR1 and CDR2 sequences are SGHTA and FQGNSA. Written as DNA, the CDR3 is TGTGCCAGCAGCTCCGAGACCGGATTTAGCAATCAGCCCCAGCATTTT. It translates to CASSSETGFSNQPQHF. The full variable domain, completed using reference TRBV7-2 and TRBJ1-5, is GAGVSQSPSNKVTEKGKDVELRCDPISGHTALYWYRQSLGQGLEFLIYFQGNSAPDKSGLPSDRFSAERTGGSVSTLTIQRTQQEDSAVYLCASSSETGFSNQPQHFGDGTRLSIL.

J is TRBJ2-1 and V is TRBV7-2; 8 nucleotides agree with TRBD1. The germline gives CDR1 SGHTA, CDR2 FQGNSA. The ends lost 2 bases at V and 11 bases at J; junction bases unmatched: 14. The CDR3 is made up of 16 amino acids. The CDR3 DNA reads TGTGCCAGCAGCTTACTTCCCCCGACAGGGGTTGGGAAGCAGTTCTTC. It specifies CASSLLPPTGVGKQFF.

The chain joins TRBV7-2 to TRBJ1-1; D is ambiguous. Germline-derived CDR1 and CDR2 are SGHTA and FQGNSA. This CDR3 has 14 residues. Trimming took off 1 base at V and 3 bases at J, with 9 bases between the two ends. The CDR3 here is CASSLERWDTEAFF. As DNA, the CDR3 is TGTGCCAGCAGCTTAGAGCGATGGGACACTGAAGCTTTCTTT.

This chain links TRBV7-2 with TRBJ2-3; D is unresolved. V was clipped by 6 bases and J by 1 base, with 5 bases between them. There are 12 residues in the CDR3. CDR1 and CDR2 (germline): SGHTA, FQGNSA. Here the CDR3 DNA reads TGTGCCAGCAGTACCGGCACAGATACGCAGTATTTT. The encoded protein is CASSTGTDTQYF.

There are many counts of this clonotype. The rearrangement uses TRBV6-6 and TRBJ2-3; 14 nucleotides agree with TRBD2. Germline CDR1 is MNHNY and CDR2 is SVGAGI (reference sequence). Trimming removed 6 bases from V and 0 bases from J; junction bases left unmatched: 14. The CDR3 extends over 20 amino acids. The CDR3 DNA is TGTGCCAGCAGCCGAACGAGGACTAGCGGGGGGAAAGGTAGCACAGATACGCAGTATTTT. This codes for CASSRTRTSGGKGSTDTQYF.

J is TRBJ1-5 and V is TRBV11-2; D is uncertain. V dropped 5 bases and J dropped 2 bases, with 13 bases sitting between them. This CDR3 spans 15 amino acids. Germline values: CDR1 SGHAT, CDR2 FQNNGV. The CDR3 reads CASSPTGGGNQPQHF. The CDR3 DNA reads TGTGCCAGCAGCCCCACCGGTGGCGGCAATCAGCCCCAGCATTTT.

This clonotype appeared a few times. The chain joins TRBV28 to TRBJ2-7; no reliable D call. This CDR3 region has 13 residues. The V end was cut by 10 bases, the J end by 0 bases, with 13 bases between. Per germline, CDR1 MDHEN and CDR2 SYDVKM. CDR3 sequence reads: CAITEPSSYEQYF. The CDR3 nucleotides read TGTGCCATCACAGAGCCGAGCTCCTACGAGCAGTACTTC.

With respect to this clonotype: A single base separates this from a much larger clone, so it may be a read error. This chain uses TRBV7-9 with TRBJ2-1, with TRBD2 matching over 7 bases. The CDR3 is made up of 16 amino acids. Germline V CDR1 and CDR2: SEHNR, FQNEAQ (reference sequence). The CDR3: CPSRPRPGLTYNEQFF. DNA of the CDR3: TGTCCCAGCAGGCCCCGACCGGGACTAACCTACAATGAGCAGTTCTTC.

This chain links TRBV27 with TRBJ1-1, with TRBD1 identical over 8 bases. CDR1 and CDR2 from the germline V gene are MNHEY and SMNVEV (reference sequence). With V trimmed by 6 bases and J by 8 bases, 8 bases remained unmatched. The CDR3 consists of 13 residues. DNA for the CDR3: TGTGCCAGCAGAAGAGAAAGGACAGGGGAAGCTTTCTTT. This codes for CASRRERTGEAFF.